This T cell receptor beta chain was obtained from a study of persistence of HIV-infected CD4 T cells. Anti-CD3/anti-CD28 beads served as a nonspecific positive control stimulus. CD4+ T cells upregulating both CD40 ligand and CD69 were sorted as responding cells. For at least 4 years, plasma HIV-1 RNA was undetectable (<50 copies/mL). CD8+ T cells were removed from PBMCs prior to stimulation. The libraries were made with immunoSEQ version 4 in survey mode. The protocol was immunoSEQ multiplex PCR, while the TCRdb copy is restricted to in-frame clones and leaves out a portion. The sample yields about 40,000 clones, roughly 86% seen once. Germline lookup yields CDR1 SSHAT and CDR2 FNYEAQ (reference sequence). This CDR3 comprises 17 residues. Worth noting for this clone: The target antigen is unknown. Germline is not matched at one junction end, which may reflect a read error.

Whole-study results and caveats: TCR oligoclonality correlated with proviral oligoclonality in the same sorted populations. Degenerate expanded CDR3beta sequences were enriched among CMV- and Gag-responding cells.

Sequenced here: CD4+ T cells sorted from PBMCs after approximately 19-hour stimulation, sampled from a patient who received antiretroviral therapy. The origin of this receptor is an adult man with HIV who was CMV-seropositive. The J gene is TRBJ2-5, the V gene TRBV7-7; TRBD1 or TRBD2 may be the D gene (6 bases each). The CDR3 region has the DNA TGTGCTAGCAGCTCGTTAACAGGGACTCCGGGACAAGAGACCCAGTACTTC. Protein sequence: CASSSLTGTPGQETQYF. The whole variable domain, remainder taken from reference TRBV7-7 and TRBJ2-5, is GAGVSQSPRYKVTKRGQDVTLRCDPISSHATLYWYQQALGQGPEFLTYFNYEAQPDKSGLPSDRFSAERPEGSISTLTIQRTEQRDSAMYRCASSSLTGTPGQETQYFGPGTRLLVL.